The 15 T cell receptor beta chains below come from one sample, sequenced in a study of blood T cell repertoires in COVID-19. Generated by immunoSEQ multiplex PCR, the TCRdb table keeps only in-frame clones and is missing some. The table includes 95,000 to 100,000 clones, roughly 89% detected once. Material for sequencing was peripheral blood. These receptors were collected from a human donor with COVID-19, enrolled during active disease. The donor label of this sample is uncertain.

The V call is TRBV2, the J call TRBJ1-2; D gene uncertain. The germline V gene encodes CDR1 SNHLY and CDR2 FYNNEI. The CDR3 covers 11 residues. Trimming took off 2 bases at V and 7 bases at J, with 5 bases between the two ends. The CDR3 nucleotides read TGTGCCAGCAGTGAACTTTTTGGCTACACCTTC. Its translation is CASSELFGYTF.

This clone has a single count. V usage is TRBV19 and J usage is TRBJ1-5; D remains ambiguous. The CDR3 consists of 14 residues. Trimming stripped 3 bases from V and 7 bases from J, with 13 bases between. In germline, CDR1 is LNHDA, CDR2 SQIVND (reference sequence). DNA of the CDR3: TGTGCCAGTAGTATTCGGAGGACTGAGCAGCCCCAGCATTTT. This encodes CASSIRRTEQPQHF.

The J gene is TRBJ2-3, the V gene TRBV6-6; possible D gene TRBD2, 6 bases. Per the germline V gene, CDR1 is MNHNY and CDR2 is SVGAGI (reference sequence). This CDR3 contains 15 residues. The V gene lost 5 bases and the J gene lost 2 bases, with 14 bases spanning the gap. CDR3 sequence: CASSRGTLDTDTQYF. In DNA, the CDR3 is TGTGCCAGCAGTCGCGGGACTCTTGACACAGATACGCAGTATTTT.

This chain connects TRBV4-1 to TRBJ2-3; 13 bases fit TRBD2. The CDR3 contains 19 residues. Germline loops: CDR1 MGHRA, CDR2 YSYEKL. J was trimmed by 2 bases and V by 0 bases; bases with no gene match: 8. CDR3 bases: TGCGCCAGCAGCCAAGACTTTCCAGGACTAGCGGGAGTCACAGATACGCAGTATTTT. It translates to CASSQDFPGLAGVTDTQYF.

The chain employs TRBV7-2 and TRBJ2-2; D perhaps matches TRBD1 (6 bases). The V end lost 5 bases, the J end lost 0 bases, and 10 bases lay between the germline ends. The CDR3 runs 15 residues. Germline CDR1 is SGHTA and CDR2 is FQGNSA. The CDR3 region is CASSPQGPNTGELFF. Written as DNA, the CDR3 is TGTGCCAGCAGCCCCCAGGGGCCGAACACCGGGGAGCTGTTTTTT.

This clone was found once. The chain employs TRBV14 and TRBJ2-1; weak D call: TRBD2 (6 bases). Germline V gene sequence: CDR1 SGHDN, CDR2 FVKESK. The CDR3 is 16 amino acids. Trimming pared 1 base from V and 2 bases from J, leaving 12 bases between. This CDR3 is CASSQGGVAAYNEQFF. DNA of the CDR3: TGTGCCAGCAGCCAAGGGGGGGTAGCGGCCTACAATGAGCAGTTCTTC.

The rearrangement joins TRBV19 to TRBJ1-1; no firm D call. Germline-derived CDR1 and CDR2 are LNHDA and SQIVND (reference sequence). Trimming shortened V by 8 bases and J by 6 bases, and 13 bases separated the two germline ends. The CDR3 length is 12 residues. This CDR3 is CASFAGRSEAFF. CDR3 in DNA: TGTGCCAGTTTCGCGGGCAGGTCTGAAGCTTTCTTT.

The J gene is TRBJ1-2, the V gene TRBV5-4, with D perhaps TRBD1 (6 bases). Deletions cut 0 bases from V and 6 bases from J, with 15 bases between. Germline V CDR1 and CDR2: SGHNT, YYREEE (reference sequence). The CDR3 sequence is 15 residues long. CDR3 amino acids: CASSLGQGTQDGYTF. The CDR3 nucleotides are TGTGCCAGCAGCTTGGGGCAGGGGACCCAGGATGGCTACACCTTC.

This rearrangement joins TRBV30 to TRBJ1-1; tentatively, D is TRBD1 (5 bases). Germline CDR1 GTSNPN, CDR2 SVGIG (reference sequence). The CDR3 is 13 amino acids. V lost 0 bases and J lost 3, with 8 bases in between. The DNA for the CDR3 is TGTGCCTGGAGTGTACAGGCGGACACTGAAGCTTTCTTT. Residues: CAWSVQADTEAFF. The whole variable domain, filled in from reference TRBV30 and TRBJ1-1, reads SQTIHQWPATLVQPVGSPLSLECTVEGTSNPNLYWYRQAAGRGLQLLFYSVGIGQISSEVPQNLSASRPQDRQFILSSKKLLLSDSGFYLCAWSVQADTEAFFGQGTRLTVV.

The rearrangement uses TRBV3-1 (or the pseudogene TRBV3-2) and TRBJ2-7, with D unresolved. V lost 0 bases and J lost 0, with 6 bases in between. Germline-derived CDR1 and CDR2 are LGHDT and YNNKEL (reference sequence). This CDR3 has 14 residues. The CDR3 DNA follows: TGTGCCAGCAGCCAAGAGCGGTTCTCCTACGAGCAGTACTTC. It specifies CASSQERFSYEQYF.

This clone was seen only once. The chain joins TRBV11-2 to TRBJ2-3; 7 bases align to TRBD2. The CDR3 spans 17 residues. The ends lost 3 bases at V and 3 bases at J; junction bases unmatched: 12. Germline V gene lookup returns CDR1 SGHAT and CDR2 FQNNGV. CDR3 residues: CASSFLSAGDSTDTQYF. The CDR3 nucleotides are TGTGCCAGCAGCTTTCTTAGTGCGGGGGATTCAACAGATACGCAGTATTTT.

This clone was seen more than once but under ten times. This chain uses TRBV29-1 with TRBJ2-7; 8 bases match TRBD1. Germline V lookup: CDR1 SQVTM, CDR2 ANQGSEA. After removal of 6 bases from V and 7 bases from J, the junction contained 8 bases not matched to a gene. This CDR3 has 12 residues. In nucleotides, the CDR3 is TGCAGCGTCACAGGGGGACCCTGGGAGCAGTACTTC. As protein: CSVTGGPWEQYF.

This clone was seen only once. The chain uses TRBV3-1 (or the pseudogene TRBV3-2) and TRBJ1-1; maybe TRBD1 (6 bases). V lost 3 bases to trimming and J lost 1 base, with 9 bases between them. Germline CDR1 is LGHDT and CDR2 is YNNKEL (reference sequence). The CDR3 totals 14 residues. The CDR3 bases are TGTGCCAGCAGCCATGGGGGCAGGAACACTGAAGCTTTCTTT. Amino acid sequence: CASSHGGRNTEAFF.

The chain links TRBV6-5 to TRBJ2-2; D is perhaps TRBD1 (6 bases). Trimming removed 6 bases at V and 6 bases at J, with 11 bases between. CDR1 is MNHEY, CDR2 SVGAGI, per germline. This CDR3 is built from 13 residues. The CDR3 loop reads CASRTQGPGELFF. The CDR3 nucleotides are TGTGCCAGCAGGACACAGGGACCCGGGGAGCTGTTTTTT.

This clone was seen only a few times. J is TRBJ1-6 and V is TRBV28; D gene uncertain. V lost 4 bases and J 10 bases, leaving 11 bases between the germline ends. The CDR3 extends over 13 amino acids. Per the germline V gene, CDR1 is MDHEN and CDR2 is SYDVKM. The CDR3 loop reads CASSYGNRSPLHF. The CDR3 region has the DNA TGTGCCAGCAGTTATGGTAACCGGTCACCCCTCCACTTT.